One and the same sample provided the 19 T cell receptor beta chains below, sequenced in a study of CD8 T cells in ankylosing spondylitis. TCRdb passed the 5' RACE reads through MiXCR, listing each CDR3 protein once. The data show over 150,000 distinct CDR3 sequences, with around 13% seen just once and 16% held by the top ten. Specimen: blood, either unsorted or a sorted T cell fraction (not recorded which). These receptors were obtained from a male donor with ankylosing spondylitis or in good health (not recorded which).

The V and J genes are TRBV18 and TRBJ2-7, with 8 positions matching TRBD1. Per germline, CDR1 KGHSH and CDR2 LQKENI. The CDR3 has 15 residues. Trimming at V came to 6 bases and at J to 2 bases, leaving 9 bases not matched to a gene. In DNA form, the CDR3 reads TGTGCCAGCTCCCGATCCGACAGGGGAACCTACGAGCAGTACTTC. Its translation: CASSRSDRGTYEQYF.

This clonotype was detected only a few times. The gene calls are TRBV27 and TRBJ1-1; no firm D call. Trimming pared 3 bases from V and 4 bases from J, leaving 9 bases between. The germline gives CDR1 MNHEY, CDR2 SMNVEV (reference sequence). The CDR3 length is 13 residues. The CDR3 sequence is CASSFSHITEAFF. The CDR3 DNA is TGTGCCAGCAGTTTCTCCCATATCACTGAAGCTTTCTTT.

A few counts support this clonotype. The chain carries TRBV10-2 and TRBJ2-7, with unresolved D. Germline CDR1 WSHSY, CDR2 SAAADI. The V and J ends lost 6 bases and 2 bases respectively, with 14 bases between them. The CDR3 spans 14 residues. The CDR3 reads CASSGNLKPYEQYF. Here the CDR3 DNA reads TGCGCCAGCAGCGGCAACCTAAAACCCTACGAGCAGTACTTC.

The sample holds a few counts of this clonotype. The chain couples TRBV12-5 to TRBJ2-7, with 9 positions matching TRBD2. The CDR3 consists of 14 residues. With 1 base clipped from V and 3 bases from J, the junction kept 1 base outside the gene matches. From germline, CDR1 is LGHNT and CDR2 FRNRAP. CDR3 sequence: CASGLASGVYEQYF. In nucleotides, the CDR3 is TGTGCTAGTGGTTTGGCTAGCGGGGTCTACGAGCAGTACTTC.

In its sample, this clonotype was seen many times. The chain couples TRBV7-9 to TRBJ2-5, with D uncertain. Looked up from germline, CDR1 is SEHNR and CDR2 is FQNEAQ (reference sequence). The CDR3 is 12 residues long. V was shortened by 1 base and J by 5 bases, with 5 bases between the two germline ends. The chain's CDR3 is CASSLGVETQYF. The CDR3 region has the DNA TGTGCCAGCAGCTTAGGCGTGGAGACCCAGTACTTC.

In this sample, this clonotype turned up many times. The chain links TRBV20-1 to TRBJ2-3; TRBD2 agrees at 8 bases. Germline trimming cut 0 bases from V and 2 bases from J; bases unmatched to any gene: 7. This CDR3 is 16 amino acids long. Germline lookup yields CDR1 DFQATT and CDR2 SNEGSKA (reference sequence). The CDR3 spells CSARDWAGGVTDTQYF. The CDR3 DNA is TGCAGTGCTAGAGATTGGGCGGGAGGAGTCACAGATACGCAGTATTTT.

This clonotype was seen ten or more times. The chain joins TRBV5-5 to TRBJ2-2; 8 bases fit TRBD2. The germline V gene encodes CDR1 SGHKS and CDR2 YYEKEE (reference sequence). Losses at the gene ends were 7 bases for V and 5 bases for J; bases not matched to a gene: 1. The CDR3 has 12 residues. Here the CDR3 reads CASAGGTGELFF. The CDR3 DNA reads as TGTGCCAGCGCGGGAGGTACCGGGGAGCTGTTTTTT.

This clonotype was found a few times. The chain links TRBV19 to TRBJ2-1; D assignment may be TRBD1 or TRBD2 (6 bases each). Germline values: CDR1 LNHDA, CDR2 SQIVND (reference sequence). Between the trimmed V and J ends, which lost 10 bases and 0 bases, there was a span of 13 bases. The CDR3 has 14 amino acids. CDR3 coding DNA: TGTGCCACCAGAGGGGGGAGCTCCTACAATGAGCAGTTCTTC. Its translation: CATRGGSSYNEQFF.

This chain connects TRBV25-1 to TRBJ2-1; 12 bases agree with TRBD2. Germline V lookup: CDR1 MGHDK, CDR2 SYGVNS. The CDR3 has 16 amino acids. Germline trimming cut 3 bases from V and 7 bases from J; bases unmatched to any gene: 7. The CDR3 loop is CASSDQTSGGLNEQFF. CDR3 bases: TGTGCCAGCAGTGACCAAACTAGCGGGGGGTTAAATGAGCAGTTCTTC.

This clonotype was seen many times. The chain links TRBV29-1 to TRBJ2-2; D may be TRBD1 (5 bases). The CDR3 length is 12 residues. Looked up from germline, CDR1 is SQVTM and CDR2 is ANQGSEA. Trimming removed 3 bases at V and 6 bases at J, with 8 bases between. In DNA form, the CDR3 reads TGCAGCGTTGATTGGGGCGCCGGGGAGCTGTTTTTT. This sequence encodes CSVDWGAGELFF.

J is TRBJ2-7 and V is TRBV29-1; perhaps D is TRBD1 or TRBD2 (5 bases each). V was cut by 4 bases and J by 3 bases, with 7 bases left in between. The CDR3 has 11 amino acids. CDR1 is SQVTM, CDR2 ANQGSEA, per germline. The chain's CDR3 is CSVGGYYEQYF. CDR3 bases: TGCAGCGTTGGGGGGTACTACGAGCAGTACTTC.

The V gene is TRBV6-1, the J gene TRBJ1-1, with a possible D match to TRBD1 (6 bases). The CDR3 consists of 15 residues. CDR1 is MNHNS, CDR2 SASEGT, per germline. Trimming took 1 base from V and 1 from J, leaving 10 bases between them. The DNA for the CDR3 is TGTGCCAGCAGTGAAGTGACAGGTGCGAACACTGAAGCTTTCTTT. Protein: CASSEVTGANTEAFF.

J is TRBJ1-1 and V is TRBV7-9; TRBD1 might be the D (5 bases). Trimming pared 2 bases from V and 6 bases from J, leaving 10 bases between. The CDR3 runs to 13 residues. The germline V gene has CDR1 SEHNR and CDR2 FQNEAQ (reference sequence). CDR3 nucleotides: TGTGCCAGCAGCTTAACTGGAGGGGCTGAAGCTTTCTTT. Encoded protein: CASSLTGGAEAFF.

This clonotype was seen at least ten times. The CDR3 loop is CATSDLDTNEQFF. Here the CDR3 DNA reads TGTGCCACCAGTGACCTGGACACCAATGAGCAGTTCTTC. This chain connects TRBV24-1 to TRBJ2-1, with a tentative D call TRBD1 (5 bases). The CDR3 spans 13 residues. Trimming cost V 4 bases and J 6 bases, with 9 bases left between them. The germline gives CDR1 KGHDR, CDR2 SFDVKD.

The rearrangement uses TRBV27 and TRBJ2-5; tentatively, D is TRBD2 (6 bases). Germline lookup yields CDR1 MNHEY and CDR2 SMNVEV (reference sequence). V was pared by 3 bases and J by 5 bases, with 16 bases between. The CDR3 has 15 residues. CDR3 nucleotides: TGTGCCAGCAGTTTGGAGGGGCGGTTCTGGGAGACCCAGTACTTC. It specifies CASSLEGRFWETQYF.

This clonotype was seen at least ten times. V gene TRBV20-1 combines with J gene TRBJ2-3, with 7 nucleotides matching TRBD1. With V trimmed by 6 bases and J by 1 base, 10 bases remained unmatched. CDR1 is DFQATT, CDR2 SNEGSKA, per germline (reference sequence). The CDR3 loop spans 15 amino acids. This CDR3 is CSAPTGMVRTDTQYF. The CDR3 nucleotides read TGCAGTGCCCCGACAGGGATGGTTCGCACAGATACGCAGTATTTT.

In this sample, this clonotype turned up a few times. This chain connects TRBV6-5 to TRBJ2-7; a weak D match, TRBD2 (6 bases). CDR3 length: 14 residues. Germline CDR1 and CDR2: MNHEY and SVGAGI. V was cut by 4 bases and J by 4 bases, with 14 bases left in between. The chain's CDR3 is CASSSFGSTYEQYF. CDR3 sequence (DNA): TGTGCCAGCAGTTCGTTCGGGAGTACTTACGAGCAGTACTTC.

Ten or more counts support this clonotype. The V and J genes are TRBV6-1 and TRBJ2-1; D may be TRBD1 (5 bases). Trimming cost V 5 bases and J 5 bases, with 16 bases left between them. The CDR3 loop spans 15 amino acids. Germline V gene lookup returns CDR1 MNHNS and CDR2 SASEGT. Written as DNA, the CDR3 is TGTGCCAGCAGTCTAAACTTCTTACAGGACAATGAGCAGTTCTTC. Translating it yields CASSLNFLQDNEQFF.

This clonotype has at least ten counts. J is TRBJ2-1 and V is TRBV12-3 or TRBV12-4; unclear D gene. V shed 8 bases and J shed 9 bases, with 11 bases lying between them. The length of the CDR3 is 11 residues. CDR3 nucleotides: TGTGCCAGCTGTGGGGTCGGTGAGCAGTTCTTC. Protein sequence: CASCGVGEQFF.